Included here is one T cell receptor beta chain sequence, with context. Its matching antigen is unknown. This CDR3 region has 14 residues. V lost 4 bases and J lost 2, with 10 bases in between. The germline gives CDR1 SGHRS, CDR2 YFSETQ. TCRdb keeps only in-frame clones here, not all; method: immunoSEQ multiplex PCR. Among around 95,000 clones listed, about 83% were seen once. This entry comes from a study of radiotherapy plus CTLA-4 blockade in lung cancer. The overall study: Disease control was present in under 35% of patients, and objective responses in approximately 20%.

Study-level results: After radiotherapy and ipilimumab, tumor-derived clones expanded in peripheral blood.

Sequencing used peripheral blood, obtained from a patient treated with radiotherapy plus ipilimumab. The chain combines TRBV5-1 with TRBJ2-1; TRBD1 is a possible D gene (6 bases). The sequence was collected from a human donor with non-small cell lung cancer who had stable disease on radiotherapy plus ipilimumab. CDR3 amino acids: CASSPRGTYNEQFF. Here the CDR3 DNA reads TGCGCCAGCAGCCCGAGGGGGACCTACAATGAGCAGTTCTTC.